The rows below give T cell receptor beta chains drawn from one sample of a study of blood T cell repertoires in COVID-19. Clones were sequenced by immunoSEQ multiplex PCR, and TCRdb holds only the in-frame ones, with some missing. The table lists 120,000 or so clones, 60% to 85% of them singletons. The sequencing input was peripheral blood. The receptors derive from a man in his 70s with acute or convalescent COVID-19. Each CDR3 is given without its conserved first and last residue. The order of the fields is CDR3 length, V gene, CDR3 protein.

CDR3 length: 11; V gene: TRBV9; CDR3 protein: ASSEQGTNTIY
CDR3 length: 15; V gene: TRBV19; CDR3 protein: ASSSMELRLGNQPQH
CDR3 length: 12; V gene: TRBV2; CDR3 protein: ASRGDGRLEGYT
CDR3 length: 15; V gene: TRBV27; CDR3 protein: ASRSDRSIYSYNEQF
CDR3 length: 11; V gene: TRBV7-9; CDR3 protein: ASSHPGVGEQF
CDR3 length: 11; V gene: TRBV5-1; CDR3 protein: ASSLVAGRKQY
CDR3 length: 11; V gene: TRBV19; CDR3 protein: ASSIQGSYGYT
CDR3 length: 9; V gene: TRBV6-6; CDR3 protein: ASSPPGVAF
CDR3 length: 11; V gene: TRBV15; CDR3 protein: ATSREFRETQY
CDR3 length: 16; V gene: TRBV9; CDR3 protein: ASSVAVGLGVNTGELF
CDR3 length: 14; V gene: TRBV9; CDR3 protein: ASSVQGADSGNTIY
CDR3 length: 13; V gene: TRBV13; CDR3 protein: ASSDGTGEGEKLF
CDR3 length: 14; V gene: TRBV3-1/TRBV3-2; CDR3 protein: ASSRGQGAVGYGYT
CDR3 length: 15; V gene: TRBV5-4; CDR3 protein: ASSPGGGGAVRNEQF
CDR3 length: 12; V gene: TRBV9; CDR3 protein: ASSVRTGTHEQY
CDR3 length: 12; V gene: TRBV5-1; CDR3 protein: ASSLGDRSYGYT
CDR3 length: 12; V gene: TRBV2; CDR3 protein: ASSEGDRGYGYT
CDR3 length: 15; V gene: TRBV4-1; CDR3 protein: ASSPGTSGGTQETQY
CDR3 length: 10; V gene: TRBV29-1; CDR3 protein: SVGPGAYEQY
CDR3 length: 11; V gene: TRBV2; CDR3 protein: ASSAEAVETQY
CDR3 length: 10; V gene: TRBV29-1; CDR3 protein: SVGGQGGGYY
CDR3 length: 10; V gene: TRBV30; CDR3 protein: ATGPSSYEQY
CDR3 length: 12; V gene: TRBV6-5; CDR3 protein: ASSRPGGRETQY
CDR3 length: 12; V gene: TRBV7-9; CDR3 protein: ASTPGQGKEKLF
CDR3 length: 12; V gene: TRBV11-3; CDR3 protein: ASRPNRVWTEAF
CDR3 length: 10; V gene: TRBV5-6; CDR3 protein: ASSFPRTEAF
CDR3 length: 13; V gene: TRBV6-2/TRBV6-3; CDR3 protein: ASSAQGGGNTEAF
CDR3 length: 15; V gene: TRBV5-1; CDR3 protein: ASSFHIAGDSYNEQF
CDR3 length: 12; V gene: TRBV7-9; CDR3 protein: ASSLGDRTYEQY
CDR3 length: 13; V gene: TRBV13; CDR3 protein: ASSLDAGWDYGYT
CDR3 length: 14; V gene: TRBV3-1/TRBV3-2; CDR3 protein: ASSQVFQGPDDIQY
CDR3 length: 12; V gene: TRBV24-1; CDR3 protein: ATSERTGITEAF
CDR3 length: 10; V gene: TRBV27; CDR3 protein: ASSHYGDTQY